This TCR beta chain derives from a study of TIL therapy for anti-PD-1-resistant metastatic lung cancer. Time point indicated: pre-treatment sample, taken before nivolumab and TIL therapy. Most excised metastases sampled were pleural nodules or supraclavicular lymph nodes. Germline V CDR1 and CDR2: MNHEY, SVGAGI. V lost 7 bases and J 3 bases, leaving 10 bases between the germline ends. The CDR3 runs to 13 residues. The immunoSEQ assay was v3. Only in-frame clones appear in the TCRdb table, and some are missing; sequencing was by immunoSEQ multiplex PCR. In the table there are approximately 95,000 clones, roughly 65% of which are singletons.

The chain links TRBV6-5 to TRBJ2-1; D is undetermined. Sequencing was performed on tumor tissue, taken at baseline. This sequence originates from a person aged 25-85 years with non-small cell lung cancer. CDR3 region: CASTRLNYNEQFF. CDR3 in DNA: TGTGCCAGCACCCGCCTCAACTACAATGAGCAGTTCTTC.